This T cell receptor (beta chain) is drawn from a study of blood T cell repertoires in COVID-19 (dated by TCRdb to 2018 to 2020). Regarding the complete study: Samples covering the acute and convalescent phases of COVID-19 were provided by collaborators in the United States, Italy and Spain. The prospective study material was composed of cDNA or gDNA derived from T cells, B-cell-depleted T cells, or PBMCs. The dataset comprised deeply sampled blood TCRbeta repertoires from subjects exposed to, actively infected with, or recovered from COVID-19. A freely available public database, intended as a resource for researchers studying the immune response to SARS-CoV-2, is where the repertoires were released. The samples were drawn from the first 160 participants of the ongoing ImmuneRACE study and from 1,254 subjects provided by 6 global collaborators. Nearly every sample came with metadata listing a de-identified subject ID, COVID-19 status, age in years and sex. Where available, HLA class I and class II types were obtained from metadata supplied by the sample provider rather than from assay-based typing. The full study reports these points: The amount of clinical and demographic metadata varied by source and participant and was provided uncurated.

A word on this clone: This clone's antigen is unknown. It has no much larger one-base neighbor in the sample; base qualities were not kept.

In the prospective study, participants were about 18 to 100 years old, resided in approximately 25 geographic areas of the United States, and were enrolled through a virtual design. In the prospective study, cohorts were assigned on the basis of participant-reported clinical history obtained from a screening survey and a study questionnaire. Recovered participants in ImmuneRACE Cohort 3 were defined as having two consecutive negative NP/OP PCR tests, clearance from a healthcare professional, or resolution of symptoms. In the prospective study, mobile phlebotomists collected whole blood, serum and a nasopharyngeal or oropharyngeal swab from each participant. Participants in the prospective study had the option to provide additional blood draws and questionnaires over a 2-month period. Prospective study blood samples were shipped either frozen or at room temperature before DNA extraction. The immunoSEQ Assay, a bias-controlled multiplex PCR, was used to amplify TCRbeta CDR3 regions from genomic DNA. On the authors' methods: Within the assay, amplification of reference gene primers was used to estimate how many nucleated cells each sample contained. Sequence reads were collapsed and filtered to measure the absolute abundance of every unique TCRbeta CDR3 rearrangement. For each sample, productive Simpson clonality was calculated by taking the square root of Simpson's diversity index across productive rearrangements. This immuneACCESS table, as held by TCRdb, lists in-frame sequences with V and J called but not all clones. Of the missing ones, under half trace to an unresolved V gene in checked studies; the others have no known cause. V, J and clone size reflect that table, while D and trimming were determined from the DNA. A total of roughly 500,000 clones appear in this sample, approximately 87% of them only once. The ten largest make up about 1.7% of the sample.

Measured from the cysteine to the phenylalanine, the CDR3 is 17 residues long. Of all the DNA, just the CDR3 is kept, 51 bases in frame from base 1. CDR1 and CDR2 were assigned from the germline V gene (reference sequence) as LNHDA and SQIVND. Germline trimming amounts to 4 bases on V and 5 bases on J, with 7 as the count of junction bases outside the gene matches. This clonotype was obtained from a woman between 40 and 50 years old who had recovered from COVID-19. Material: PBMCs or T cells enriched from blood (not recorded which). The chain links TRBV19 with TRBJ2-1; the junction holds 14 bases that match TRBD2. The CDR3 here reads CASSKGLAGARNNEQFF. DNA sequence: TGTGCCAGTAGTAAGGGACTAGCGGGAGCTAGGAACAATGAGCAGTTCTTC.